The rows below give T cell receptor beta chains drawn from one sample of a study of blood T cell repertoires in COVID-19. Sequencing was performed with immunoSEQ multiplex PCR; in TCRdb, only in-frame clones are kept and a portion is missing. The sample carries tens of thousands of clones, 85% to 90% recorded once. The source material was peripheral blood. The receptors here all came from a man aged 55 to 69 with acute or convalescent COVID-19. Both conserved end residues are part of each CDR3. Each record gives: clone size, D gene, V gene, J gene, CDR3 DNA, CDR3 protein. The D gene is left open where the match is weak. The size field is filled for only some rows; it gives once, few, many or a size class.

clone size: NA
D gene: NA
V gene: TRBV29-1
J gene: TRBJ1-1
CDR3 DNA: TGCAGCGGGGGTGGGGGCACCAACACTGAAGCTTTCTTT
CDR3 protein: CSGGGGTNTEAFF

clone size: NA
D gene: NA
V gene: TRBV9
J gene: TRBJ1-1
CDR3 DNA: TGTGCCAGCAGCGTCGGGACACTGAACACTGAAGCTTTCTTT
CDR3 protein: CASSVGTLNTEAFF

clone size: NA
D gene: TRBD2
V gene: TRBV3-1/TRBV3-2
J gene: TRBJ2-1
CDR3 DNA: TGTGCCAGCAGCCGGGGGAGGGGCGCCTACAATGAGCAGTTCTTC
CDR3 protein: CASSRGRGAYNEQFF

clone size: NA
D gene: TRBD1
V gene: TRBV4-2
J gene: TRBJ1-4
CDR3 DNA: TGTGCCAGCAGCCCCGAATCGACAGGGAGAGAAAAACTGTTTTTT
CDR3 protein: CASSPESTGREKLFF

clone size: NA
D gene: TRBD1
V gene: TRBV18
J gene: TRBJ1-3
CDR3 DNA: TGTGCCAGCTCACCTAGGACAGGTGTCACCGGAAACACCATATATTTT
CDR3 protein: CASSPRTGVTGNTIYF

clone size: NA
D gene: TRBD2
V gene: TRBV18
J gene: TRBJ2-3
CDR3 DNA: TGTGCCAGCTCACCACGCGGGGGAAAAGGGATAGATACGCAGTATTTT
CDR3 protein: CASSPRGGKGIDTQYF

clone size: NA
D gene: TRBD1
V gene: TRBV19
J gene: TRBJ1-2
CDR3 DNA: TGTGCCAGTATAAGGGACAGGCTGGGCGGCTACACCTTC
CDR3 protein: CASIRDRLGGYTF

clone size: once
D gene: NA
V gene: TRBV6-1
J gene: TRBJ1-2
CDR3 DNA: TGTGCCAGCAGTGAACTGGGGCAATATGGCTACACCTTC
CDR3 protein: CASSELGQYGYTF

clone size: NA
D gene: TRBD1
V gene: TRBV28
J gene: TRBJ1-4
CDR3 DNA: TGTGCCAGCAGCAGTTTCCCGACAGGGGAGGATGAAAAACTGTTTTTT
CDR3 protein: CASSSFPTGEDEKLFF

clone size: NA
D gene: NA
V gene: TRBV5-4
J gene: TRBJ2-2
CDR3 DNA: TGTGCCAGCAGCAAACAGGGCGGCGGGGAGCTGTTTTTT
CDR3 protein: CASSKQGGGELFF

clone size: NA
D gene: NA
V gene: TRBV5-5
J gene: TRBJ1-2
CDR3 DNA: TGTGCCAGCAGCTCCCAGGGAAGCTATGGCTACACCTTC
CDR3 protein: CASSSQGSYGYTF

clone size: NA
D gene: TRBD1
V gene: TRBV18
J gene: TRBJ1-4
CDR3 DNA: TGTGCCAGCTCACTCACTCGGGGGACAGATGAAAAACTGTTTTTT
CDR3 protein: CASSLTRGTDEKLFF

clone size: NA
D gene: NA
V gene: TRBV23-1
J gene: TRBJ1-2
CDR3 DNA: TGCGCCAGCACCCTCCTCTATGGCTACACCTTC
CDR3 protein: CASTLLYGYTF

clone size: NA
D gene: TRBD2
V gene: TRBV6-5
J gene: TRBJ2-3
CDR3 DNA: TGTGCCAGTCAACGAGCGGGAGCAACAGATACGCAGTATTTT
CDR3 protein: CASQRAGATDTQYF

clone size: NA
D gene: TRBD1
V gene: TRBV7-9
J gene: TRBJ1-2
CDR3 DNA: TGTGCCAGCAGCCCAGCCGTAGTGACAGGGGGTATTAACTATGGCTACACCTTC
CDR3 protein: CASSPAVVTGGINYGYTF

clone size: NA
D gene: NA
V gene: TRBV9
J gene: TRBJ2-3
CDR3 DNA: TGTGCCAGCAGCGAACTGGTAACAGATACGCAGTATTTT
CDR3 protein: CASSELVTDTQYF

clone size: NA
D gene: NA
V gene: TRBV6-5
J gene: TRBJ2-5
CDR3 DNA: TGTGCCAGCAGTTACGCAGGGGCCGGAGAGACCCAGTACTTC
CDR3 protein: CASSYAGAGETQYF

clone size: NA
D gene: TRBD1
V gene: TRBV28
J gene: TRBJ2-1
CDR3 DNA: TGTGCCAGCAGTTTACGAGCAGCGGACAGGGGAAACAATGAGCAGTTCTTC
CDR3 protein: CASSLRAADRGNNEQFF

clone size: NA
D gene: NA
V gene: TRBV20-1
J gene: TRBJ2-3
CDR3 DNA: TGCAGTGCCAGGACTCGAGATACGCAGTATTTT
CDR3 protein: CSARTRDTQYF

clone size: once
D gene: NA
V gene: TRBV27
J gene: TRBJ2-2
CDR3 DNA: TGTGCCAGCAGTTATCGAGGCACCGGGGAGCTGTTTTTT
CDR3 protein: CASSYRGTGELFF

clone size: NA
D gene: NA
V gene: TRBV7-9
J gene: TRBJ1-2
CDR3 DNA: TGTGCCAGCAGCTTAATCCCGACAGGCGGAAGGTACACCTTC
CDR3 protein: CASSLIPTGGRYTF

clone size: NA
D gene: TRBD1
V gene: TRBV19
J gene: TRBJ1-2
CDR3 DNA: TGTGCCAGTAGTGTTCCCGGGACAGGGGGCCTCTATGGCTACACCTTC
CDR3 protein: CASSVPGTGGLYGYTF

clone size: NA
D gene: TRBD1
V gene: TRBV11-1
J gene: TRBJ2-3
CDR3 DNA: TGTGCCAGCAGCCCACATGGGACAGGAAGGGATACGCAGTATTTT
CDR3 protein: CASSPHGTGRDTQYF

clone size: NA
D gene: NA
V gene: TRBV18
J gene: TRBJ2-2
CDR3 DNA: TGTGCCAGCTCACCCCAGGCCGCGAACACCGGGGAGCTGTTTTTT
CDR3 protein: CASSPQAANTGELFF